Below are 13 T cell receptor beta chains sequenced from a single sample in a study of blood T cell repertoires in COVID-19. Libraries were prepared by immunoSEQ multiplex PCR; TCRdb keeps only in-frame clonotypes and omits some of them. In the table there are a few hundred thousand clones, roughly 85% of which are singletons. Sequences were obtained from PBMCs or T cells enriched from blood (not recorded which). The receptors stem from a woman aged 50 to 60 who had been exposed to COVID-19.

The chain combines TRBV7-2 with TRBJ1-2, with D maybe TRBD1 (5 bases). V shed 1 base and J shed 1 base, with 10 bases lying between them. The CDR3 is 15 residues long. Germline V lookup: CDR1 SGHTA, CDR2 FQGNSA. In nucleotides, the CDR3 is TGTGCCAGCAGCTTAGGACAGAGAGTTAACTATGGCTACACCTTC. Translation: CASSLGQRVNYGYTF.

The CDR3 spells CASSRLAGAEGANVLTF. In nucleotides, the CDR3 is TGTGCCAGCTCACGGCTAGCGGGGGCGGAAGGGGCCAACGTCCTGACTTTC. V is TRBV18 and J is TRBJ2-6, with 10 bases identical to TRBD2. V lost 4 bases, J lost 4 bases, and 7 bases stayed unmatched. This CDR3 region has 17 residues. CDR1 is KGHSH and CDR2 is LQKENI in the germline V gene.

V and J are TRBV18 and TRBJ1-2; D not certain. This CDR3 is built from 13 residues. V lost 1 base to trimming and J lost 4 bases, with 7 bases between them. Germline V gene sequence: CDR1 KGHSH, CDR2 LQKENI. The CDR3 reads CASSPQGAYGYTF. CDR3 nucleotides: TGTGCCAGCTCACCACAGGGAGCCTATGGCTACACCTTC.

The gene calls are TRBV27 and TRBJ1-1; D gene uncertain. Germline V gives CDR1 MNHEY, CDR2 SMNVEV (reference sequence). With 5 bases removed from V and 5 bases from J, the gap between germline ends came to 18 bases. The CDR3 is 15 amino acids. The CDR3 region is CASSRDPSPGTEAFF. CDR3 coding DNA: TGTGCCAGCAGTCGCGACCCCTCCCCGGGAACTGAAGCTTTCTTT.

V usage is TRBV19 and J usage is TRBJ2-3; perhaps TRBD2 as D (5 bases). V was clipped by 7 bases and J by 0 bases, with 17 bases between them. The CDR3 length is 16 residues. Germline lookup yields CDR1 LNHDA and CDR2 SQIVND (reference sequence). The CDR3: CASTTLPGTSTDTQYF. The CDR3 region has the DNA TGTGCCAGTACGACCCTTCCGGGAACGAGCACAGATACGCAGTATTTT.

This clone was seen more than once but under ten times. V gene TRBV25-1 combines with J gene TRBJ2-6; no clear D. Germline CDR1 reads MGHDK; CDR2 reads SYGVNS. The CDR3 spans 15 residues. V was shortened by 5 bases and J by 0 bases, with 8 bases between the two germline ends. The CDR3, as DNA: TGTGCCAGCAGTCCTCCGGGCTCTGGGGCCAACGTCCTGACTTTC. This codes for CASSPPGSGANVLTF.

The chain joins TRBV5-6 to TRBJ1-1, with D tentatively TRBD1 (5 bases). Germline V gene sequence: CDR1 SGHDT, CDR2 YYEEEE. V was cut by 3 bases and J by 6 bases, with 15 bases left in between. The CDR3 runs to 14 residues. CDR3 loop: CASSSLRVVAEAFF. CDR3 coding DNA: TGTGCCAGCAGCTCCCTCAGGGTAGTAGCTGAAGCTTTCTTT. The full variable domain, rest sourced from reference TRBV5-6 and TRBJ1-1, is DAGVTQSPTHLIKTRGQQVTLRCSPKSGHDTVSWYQQALGQGPQFIFQYYEEEERQRGNFPDRFSGHQFPNYSSELNVNALLLGDSALYLCASSSLRVVAEAFFGQGTRLTVV.

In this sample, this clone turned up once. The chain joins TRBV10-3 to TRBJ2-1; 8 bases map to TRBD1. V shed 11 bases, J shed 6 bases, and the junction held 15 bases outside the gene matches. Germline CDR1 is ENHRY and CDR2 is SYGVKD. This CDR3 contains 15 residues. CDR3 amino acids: CAVWDGQGRFNEQFF. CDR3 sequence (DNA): TGTGCCGTCTGGGATGGACAGGGCCGTTTCAATGAGCAGTTCTTC.

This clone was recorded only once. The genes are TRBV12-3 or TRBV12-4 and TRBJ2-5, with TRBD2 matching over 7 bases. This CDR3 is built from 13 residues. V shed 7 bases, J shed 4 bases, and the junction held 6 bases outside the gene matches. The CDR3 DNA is TGTGCCAGCACCTCTTGGGGGGGAGAGACCCAGTACTTC. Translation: CASTSWGGETQYF.

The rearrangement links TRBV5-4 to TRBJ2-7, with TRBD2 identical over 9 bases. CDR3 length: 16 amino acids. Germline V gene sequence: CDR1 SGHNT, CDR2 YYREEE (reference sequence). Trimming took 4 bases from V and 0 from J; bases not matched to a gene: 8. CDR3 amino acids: CASSTGLASFSYEQYF. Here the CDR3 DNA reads TGTGCCAGCAGCACCGGACTAGCGAGTTTCTCCTACGAGCAGTACTTC.

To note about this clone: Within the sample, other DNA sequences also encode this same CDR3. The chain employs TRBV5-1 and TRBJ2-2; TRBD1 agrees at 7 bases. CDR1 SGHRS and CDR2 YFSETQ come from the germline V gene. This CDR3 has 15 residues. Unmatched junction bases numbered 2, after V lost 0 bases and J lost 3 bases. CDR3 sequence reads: CASSLDRGDTGELFF. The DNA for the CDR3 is TGCGCCAGCAGCTTGGACAGGGGAGACACCGGGGAGCTGTTTTTT.

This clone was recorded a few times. As DNA, the CDR3 is TGTGCCAGTAGTATTACGGGACAGGGAAACTATGGCTACACCTTC. It codes for CASSITGQGNYGYTF. The rearrangement links TRBV19 to TRBJ1-2, with 9 bases identical to TRBD1. CDR1 and CDR2 (germline): LNHDA, SQIVND (reference sequence). V dropped 3 bases and J dropped 2; count of bases not matched to a gene: 4. The length of the CDR3 is 15 residues.

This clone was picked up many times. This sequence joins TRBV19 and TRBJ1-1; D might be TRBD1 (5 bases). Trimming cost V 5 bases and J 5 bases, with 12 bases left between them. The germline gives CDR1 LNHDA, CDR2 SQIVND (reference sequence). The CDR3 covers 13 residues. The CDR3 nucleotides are TGTGCCAGTAGTGTCCAACCAGGGACTGAAGCTTTCTTT. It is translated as CASSVQPGTEAFF.